Listed below are T cell receptor beta chains from one sample, sequenced in a study of CD8+CD57+ T cells in acquired aplastic anemia. TCRdb processed the reads anew with MiXCR; each CDR3 protein has one entry. Of about 120,000 distinct CDR3 sequences listed, under 65% were seen once; the top ten hold about 31%. Material: sorted CD4+, CD8+, or CD8+CD57+ T cells (not recorded which) from PBMCs. The receptor source for this set is a human donor with aplastic anemia. CDR3s include the opening cysteine and the closing phenylalanine or tryptophan. Fields, in order: CDR3 length, V gene, D gene, clone size, J gene, CDR3 protein, CDR3 DNA. D genes are given only for firm matches. The size entry is marked missing in some rows and otherwise reads once, few, many or a size class.

cdr3_length: 12
v_call: TRBV2
d_call: NA
clone_size: NA
j_call: TRBJ1-5
cdr3_aa: CASSGNNQPQHF
cdr3_nt: TGTGCCAGCAGTGGGAATAATCAGCCCCAGCATTTT

cdr3_length: 15
v_call: TRBV10-3
d_call: NA
clone_size: NA
j_call: TRBJ1-6
cdr3_aa: CAISALSGDNSPLHF
cdr3_nt: TGTGCCATCAGTGCCTTGTCCGGAGATAATTCACCCCTCCACTTT

cdr3_length: 16
v_call: TRBV15
d_call: TRBD1
clone_size: once
j_call: TRBJ1-5
cdr3_aa: CATSRASTGGGQPQHF
cdr3_nt: TGTGCCACCAGCAGAGCCTCGACAGGGGGCGGGCAGCCCCAGCATTTT

cdr3_length: 13
v_call: TRBV7-3
d_call: NA
clone_size: NA
j_call: TRBJ1-6
cdr3_aa: CASSLVTGSPLHF
cdr3_nt: TGTGCCAGCAGCTTAGTAACGGGGTCACCCCTCCACTTT

cdr3_length: 12
v_call: TRBV20-1
d_call: NA
clone_size: NA
j_call: TRBJ2-3
cdr3_aa: CSARRDTDTQYF
cdr3_nt: TGCAGTGCTAGGCGTGACACAGATACGCAGTATTTT

cdr3_length: 13
v_call: TRBV12-3/TRBV12-4
d_call: TRBD2
clone_size: NA
j_call: TRBJ2-5
cdr3_aa: CASRLAGEKTQYF
cdr3_nt: TGTGCCAGCAGGCTAGCGGGAGAAAAGACCCAGTACTTC

cdr3_length: 14
v_call: TRBV20-1
d_call: TRBD2
clone_size: once
j_call: TRBJ2-1
cdr3_aa: CSAQTSGRINEQFF
cdr3_nt: TGCAGTGCCCAGACTAGCGGGAGGATCAATGAGCAGTTCTTC

cdr3_length: 15
v_call: TRBV6-1
d_call: TRBD1
clone_size: NA
j_call: TRBJ2-3
cdr3_aa: CASLFTGGSTDTQYF
cdr3_nt: TGTGCCAGTCTTTTCACAGGGGGAAGCACAGATACGCAGTATTTT

cdr3_length: 15
v_call: TRBV2
d_call: NA
clone_size: NA
j_call: TRBJ1-1
cdr3_aa: CASSEGGGGLAEAFF
cdr3_nt: TGTGCCAGCAGTGAAGGGGGCGGGGGGCTGGCTGAAGCTTTCTTT

cdr3_length: 13
v_call: TRBV24-1
d_call: TRBD2
clone_size: once
j_call: TRBJ2-7
cdr3_aa: CATSEGEGYEQYF
cdr3_nt: TGTGCCACCAGTGAAGGGGAGGGGTACGAGCAGTACTTC

cdr3_length: 18
v_call: TRBV10-3
d_call: TRBD1
clone_size: many
j_call: TRBJ1-1
cdr3_aa: CAISEWGQGASGDTEAFF
cdr3_nt: TGTGCCATCAGTGAGTGGGGACAGGGGGCATCGGGGGACACTGAAGCTTTCTTT

cdr3_length: 14
v_call: TRBV28
d_call: NA
clone_size: NA
j_call: TRBJ2-5
cdr3_aa: CASSFGVGRESQYF
cdr3_nt: TGTGCCAGCAGTTTCGGCGTGGGAAGGGAGTCCCAGTACTTC

cdr3_length: 14
v_call: TRBV19
d_call: NA
clone_size: many
j_call: TRBJ2-7
cdr3_aa: CASQDPGGQAEQYF
cdr3_nt: TGTGCCAGCCAGGACCCCGGTGGTCAGGCCGAGCAGTACTTC

cdr3_length: 14
v_call: TRBV15
d_call: NA
clone_size: NA
j_call: TRBJ1-1
cdr3_aa: CATSRDGGRTEAFF
cdr3_nt: TGTGCCACCAGCAGAGATGGGGGGCGAACTGAAGCTTTCTTT

cdr3_length: 13
v_call: TRBV24-1
d_call: NA
clone_size: NA
j_call: TRBJ2-5
cdr3_aa: CATSDPGLGTQYF
cdr3_nt: TGTGCCACCAGTGACCCTGGCCTTGGCACCCAGTACTTC

cdr3_length: 13
v_call: TRBV7-2
d_call: NA
clone_size: few
j_call: TRBJ1-4
cdr3_aa: CASRGSTNEKLFF
cdr3_nt: TGTGCCAGCCGGGGGTCAACTAATGAAAAACTGTTTTTT

cdr3_length: 13
v_call: TRBV7-8
d_call: NA
clone_size: NA
j_call: TRBJ2-7
cdr3_aa: CASGGIRDYEQYF
cdr3_nt: TGTGCCAGCGGCGGAATCAGGGACTACGAGCAGTACTTC

cdr3_length: 13
v_call: TRBV7-9
d_call: NA
clone_size: NA
j_call: TRBJ1-2
cdr3_aa: CASSSPGDYGYTF
cdr3_nt: TGTGCCAGCAGCTCCCCGGGGGACTATGGCTACACCTTC

cdr3_length: 12
v_call: TRBV10-3
d_call: NA
clone_size: NA
j_call: TRBJ1-1
cdr3_aa: CAISESGQGAFF
cdr3_nt: TGTGCCATCAGTGAGTCGGGGCAGGGTGCTTTCTTT

cdr3_length: 15
v_call: TRBV20-1
d_call: TRBD2
clone_size: many
j_call: TRBJ2-3
cdr3_aa: CSARLAGVETDTQYF
cdr3_nt: TGCAGTGCTCGACTAGCGGGAGTGGAGACAGATACGCAGTATTTT

cdr3_length: 13
v_call: TRBV7-8
d_call: TRBD1
clone_size: NA
j_call: TRBJ1-5
cdr3_aa: CASGTGGIQPQHF
cdr3_nt: TGTGCCAGCGGGACAGGGGGTATTCAGCCCCAGCATTTT

cdr3_length: 16
v_call: TRBV12-3/TRBV12-4
d_call: TRBD1
clone_size: NA
j_call: TRBJ1-2
cdr3_aa: CASAWDDRETNYGYTF
cdr3_nt: TGTGCCAGCGCGTGGGATGACAGGGAGACTAACTATGGCTACACCTTC

cdr3_length: 14
v_call: TRBV29-1
d_call: TRBD1
clone_size: few
j_call: TRBJ2-1
cdr3_aa: CSVVGGEAYNEQFF
cdr3_nt: TGCAGCGTTGTAGGGGGCGAGGCCTACAATGAGCAGTTCTTC

cdr3_length: 12
v_call: TRBV7-9
d_call: NA
clone_size: NA
j_call: TRBJ2-7
cdr3_aa: CASRQDSYEQYF
cdr3_nt: TGTGCCAGCAGACAGGACTCCTACGAGCAGTACTTC

cdr3_length: 14
v_call: TRBV6-5
d_call: NA
clone_size: NA
j_call: TRBJ1-3
cdr3_aa: CASSYEWRDTTIYF
cdr3_nt: TGTGCCAGCAGTTACGAGTGGCGGGACACCACCATATATTTT

cdr3_length: 18
v_call: TRBV12-5
d_call: TRBD1
clone_size: few
j_call: TRBJ2-7
cdr3_aa: CASGPNPLDRVGLREQYF
cdr3_nt: TGTGCTAGTGGTCCCAACCCCTTGGACAGGGTGGGATTAAGGGAGCAGTACTTC

cdr3_length: 12
v_call: TRBV12-3/TRBV12-4
d_call: NA
clone_size: NA
j_call: TRBJ1-2
cdr3_aa: CASSLVRNGYTF
cdr3_nt: TGTGCCAGCAGTTTAGTAAGGAATGGCTACACCTTC

cdr3_length: 15
v_call: TRBV12-3/TRBV12-4
d_call: TRBD2
clone_size: NA
j_call: TRBJ2-1
cdr3_aa: CASSFGTSGGHEQFF
cdr3_nt: TGTGCCAGCAGTTTCGGGACTAGCGGGGGACATGAGCAGTTCTTC

cdr3_length: 15
v_call: TRBV15
d_call: NA
clone_size: many
j_call: TRBJ2-3
cdr3_aa: CATSISGSPTDTQYF
cdr3_nt: TGTGCCACCAGCATCAGTGGCAGCCCCACAGATACGCAGTATTTT

cdr3_length: 15
v_call: TRBV2
d_call: NA
clone_size: NA
j_call: TRBJ2-1
cdr3_aa: CASSEDGLTSGEQFF
cdr3_nt: TGTGCCAGCAGTGAAGACGGTCTGACTTCAGGTGAGCAGTTCTTC

cdr3_length: 12
v_call: TRBV20-1
d_call: NA
clone_size: NA
j_call: TRBJ2-7
cdr3_aa: CSAMASSYEQYF
cdr3_nt: TGCAGTGCTATGGCCAGTAGCTACGAGCAGTACTTC

cdr3_length: 14
v_call: TRBV7-9
d_call: NA
clone_size: many
j_call: TRBJ1-2
cdr3_aa: CASSPQPGEGGYTF
cdr3_nt: TGTGCCAGCAGCCCTCAGCCAGGGGAGGGTGGCTACACCTTC

cdr3_length: 15
v_call: TRBV19
d_call: TRBD1
clone_size: NA
j_call: TRBJ1-6
cdr3_aa: CASRRDRGNNSPLHF
cdr3_nt: TGTGCCAGTCGAAGGGACAGGGGGAATAATTCACCCCTCCACTTT